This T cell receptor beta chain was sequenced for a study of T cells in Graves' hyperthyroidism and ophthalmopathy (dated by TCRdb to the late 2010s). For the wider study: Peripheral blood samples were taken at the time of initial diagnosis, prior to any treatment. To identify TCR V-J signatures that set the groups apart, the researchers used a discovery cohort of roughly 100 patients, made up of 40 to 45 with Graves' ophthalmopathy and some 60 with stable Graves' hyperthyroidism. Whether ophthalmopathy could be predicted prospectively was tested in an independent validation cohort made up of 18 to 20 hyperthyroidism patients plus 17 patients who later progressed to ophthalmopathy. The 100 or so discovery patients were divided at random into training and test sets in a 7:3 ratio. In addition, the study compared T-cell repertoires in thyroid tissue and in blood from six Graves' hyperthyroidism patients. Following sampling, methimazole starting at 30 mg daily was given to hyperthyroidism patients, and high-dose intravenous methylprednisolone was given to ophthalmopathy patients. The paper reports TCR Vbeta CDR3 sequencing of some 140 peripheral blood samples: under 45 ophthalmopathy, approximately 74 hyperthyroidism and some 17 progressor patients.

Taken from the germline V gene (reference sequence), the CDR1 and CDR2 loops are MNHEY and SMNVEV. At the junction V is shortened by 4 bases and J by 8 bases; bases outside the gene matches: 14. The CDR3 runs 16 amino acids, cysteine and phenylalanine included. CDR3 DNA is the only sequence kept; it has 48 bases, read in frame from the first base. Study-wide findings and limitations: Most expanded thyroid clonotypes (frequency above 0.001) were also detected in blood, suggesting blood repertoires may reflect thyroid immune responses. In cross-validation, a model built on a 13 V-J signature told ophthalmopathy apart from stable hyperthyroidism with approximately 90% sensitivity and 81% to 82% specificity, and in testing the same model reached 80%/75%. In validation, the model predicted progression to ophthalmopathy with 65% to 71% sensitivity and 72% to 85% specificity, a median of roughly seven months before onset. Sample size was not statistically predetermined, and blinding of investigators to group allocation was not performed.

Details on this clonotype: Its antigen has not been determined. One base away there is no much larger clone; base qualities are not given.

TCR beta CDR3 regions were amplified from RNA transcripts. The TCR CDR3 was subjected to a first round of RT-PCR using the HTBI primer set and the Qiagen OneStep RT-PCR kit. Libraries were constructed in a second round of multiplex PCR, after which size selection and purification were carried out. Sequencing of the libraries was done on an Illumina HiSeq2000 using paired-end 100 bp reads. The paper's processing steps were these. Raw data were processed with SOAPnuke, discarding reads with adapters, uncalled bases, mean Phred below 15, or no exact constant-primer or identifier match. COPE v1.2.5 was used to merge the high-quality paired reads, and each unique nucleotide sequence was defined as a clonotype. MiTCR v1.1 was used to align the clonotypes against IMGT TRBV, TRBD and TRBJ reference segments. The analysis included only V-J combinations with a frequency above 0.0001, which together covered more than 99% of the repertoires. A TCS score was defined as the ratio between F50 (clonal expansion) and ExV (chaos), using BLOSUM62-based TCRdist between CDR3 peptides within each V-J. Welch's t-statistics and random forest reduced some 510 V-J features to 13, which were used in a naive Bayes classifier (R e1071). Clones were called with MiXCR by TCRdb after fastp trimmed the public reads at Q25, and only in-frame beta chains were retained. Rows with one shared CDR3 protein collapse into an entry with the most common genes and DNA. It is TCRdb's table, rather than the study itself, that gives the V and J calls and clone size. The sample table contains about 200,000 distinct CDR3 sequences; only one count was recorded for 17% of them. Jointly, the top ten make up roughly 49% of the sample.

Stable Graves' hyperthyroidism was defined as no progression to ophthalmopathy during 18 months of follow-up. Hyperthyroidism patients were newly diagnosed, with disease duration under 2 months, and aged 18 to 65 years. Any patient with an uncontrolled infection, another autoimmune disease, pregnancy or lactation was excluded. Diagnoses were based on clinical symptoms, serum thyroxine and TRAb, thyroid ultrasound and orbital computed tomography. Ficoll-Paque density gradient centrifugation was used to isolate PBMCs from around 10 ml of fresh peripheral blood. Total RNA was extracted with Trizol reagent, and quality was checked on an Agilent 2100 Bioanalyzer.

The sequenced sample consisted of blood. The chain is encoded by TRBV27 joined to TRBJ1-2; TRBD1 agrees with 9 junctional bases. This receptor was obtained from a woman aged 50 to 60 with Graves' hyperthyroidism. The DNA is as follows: TGTGCCAGCAGTTATAACGCCGGGACAGGGCCGGCGGGCTACACCTTC. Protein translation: CASSYNAGTGPAGYTF.